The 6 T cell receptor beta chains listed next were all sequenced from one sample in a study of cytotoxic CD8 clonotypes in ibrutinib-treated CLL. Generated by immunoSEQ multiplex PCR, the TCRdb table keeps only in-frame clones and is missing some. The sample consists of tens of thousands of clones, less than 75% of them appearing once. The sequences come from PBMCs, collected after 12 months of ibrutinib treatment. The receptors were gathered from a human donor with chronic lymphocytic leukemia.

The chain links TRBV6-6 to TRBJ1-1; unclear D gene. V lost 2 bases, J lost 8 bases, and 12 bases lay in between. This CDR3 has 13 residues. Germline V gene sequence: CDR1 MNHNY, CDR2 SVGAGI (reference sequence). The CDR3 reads CASSYPVASEAFF. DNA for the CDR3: TGTGCCAGCAGTTACCCCGTGGCAAGCGAAGCTTTCTTT.

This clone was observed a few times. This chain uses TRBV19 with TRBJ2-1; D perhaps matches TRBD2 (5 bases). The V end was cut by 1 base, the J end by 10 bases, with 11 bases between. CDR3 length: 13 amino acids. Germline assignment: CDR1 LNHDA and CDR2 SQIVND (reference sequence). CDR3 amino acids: CASSIVRDWEQFF. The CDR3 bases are TGTGCCAGTAGTATAGTTCGGGATTGGGAGCAGTTCTTC.

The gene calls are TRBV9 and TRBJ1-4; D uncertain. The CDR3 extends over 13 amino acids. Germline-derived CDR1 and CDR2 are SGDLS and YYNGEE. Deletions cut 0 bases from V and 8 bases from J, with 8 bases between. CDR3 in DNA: TGTGCCAGCAGCGTAGGGGTTTACGAAAAACTGTTTTTT. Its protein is CASSVGVYEKLFF.

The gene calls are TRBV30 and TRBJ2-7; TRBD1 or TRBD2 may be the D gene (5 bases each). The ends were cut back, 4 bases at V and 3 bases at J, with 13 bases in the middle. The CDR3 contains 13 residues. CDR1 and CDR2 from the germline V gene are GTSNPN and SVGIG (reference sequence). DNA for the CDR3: TGTGCCTGGAAACCGGGACCGAACTACGAGCAGTACTTC. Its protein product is CAWKPGPNYEQYF.

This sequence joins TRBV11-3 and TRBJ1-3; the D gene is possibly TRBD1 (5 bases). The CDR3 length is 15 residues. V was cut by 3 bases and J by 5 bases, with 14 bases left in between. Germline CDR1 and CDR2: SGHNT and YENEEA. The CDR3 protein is CASSFNPGRRNTIYF. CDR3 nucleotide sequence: TGTGCCAGCAGCTTCAATCCGGGGCGGCGAAACACCATATATTTT.

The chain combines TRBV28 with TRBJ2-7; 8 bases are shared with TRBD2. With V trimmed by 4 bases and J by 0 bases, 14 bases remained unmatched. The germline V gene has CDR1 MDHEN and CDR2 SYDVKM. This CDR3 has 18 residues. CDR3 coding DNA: TGTGCCAGCAGTTACCAACTCCACCTAGCGGGCAGCTCCTACGAGCAGTACTTC. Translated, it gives CASSYQLHLAGSSYEQYF.